This T cell receptor (beta chain) appears in the sequencing data of a study of blood T cell repertoires in COVID-19. On the study more broadly: The samples span acute and convalescent COVID-19 from the United States, Italy and Spain.

Shortly before study entry, within 2 weeks, exposed participants had met a COVID-19 case. V was pared by 2 bases and J by 6 bases, with 17 bases between. There are 16 residues in the CDR3. CDR1 SGHNT and CDR2 YYREEE come from the germline V gene (reference sequence). TCRdb keeps only in-frame clones here, not all; method: immunoSEQ multiplex PCR. This sample has some 300,000 clones, with under 90% found just once. The receptor comes from a woman between 45 and 60 years old who had been exposed to COVID-19. Sequenced: PBMCs or T cells enriched from blood (not recorded which). The gene calls are TRBV5-4 and TRBJ2-2; D perhaps matches TRBD2 (6 bases). Here the CDR3 reads CASSFVGRGKAGELFF. The CDR3 DNA follows: TGTGCCAGCAGCTTCGTTGGGCGGGGAAAGGCCGGGGAGCTGTTTTTT.